This passage covers 23 T cell receptor beta chains from one sample sequenced in a study of CD4+ T cells in melanoma. Sequencing used immunoSEQ multiplex PCR; TCRdb keeps in-frame clones, though not all of them. The repertoire has 10,000 to 13,000 clones, about 70% of them found once; the top ten carry about 9.2%. Sequences were obtained from cells from a culture (not recorded whether cultured in vitro). All receptors come from a human donor with melanoma.

The rearrangement uses TRBV5-1 and TRBJ2-5, with D possibly being TRBD2 (7 bases). Trimming left V 4 bases short and J 1 base short, with 17 bases between. Per the germline V gene, CDR1 is SGHRS and CDR2 is YFSETQ. The CDR3 is made up of 16 amino acids. In DNA form, the CDR3 reads TGCGCCAGCAGCCAAAGGAGGGGGGGGGCCCAAGAGACCCAGTACTTC. Translating gives CASSQRRGGAQETQYF.

This clone was counted a few times. The CDR3 region is CASSPIRDRMNTEAFF. In DNA form, the CDR3 reads TGTGCCAGCAGTCCAATAAGGGACAGGATGAACACTGAAGCTTTCTTT. The chain combines TRBV2 with TRBJ1-1; 8 bases are shared with TRBD1. The CDR3 has 16 residues. Germline CDR1 reads SNHLY; CDR2 reads FYNNEI. Trimming at V came to 5 bases and at J to 0 bases, leaving 8 bases not matched to a gene.

This clone was detected once. The rearrangement links TRBV5-1 to TRBJ2-3; the D gene is possibly TRBD2 (5 bases). CDR3 size: 14 residues. Germline CDR1 and CDR2: SGHRS and YFSETQ. The V end lost 8 bases, the J end lost 1 base, and 14 bases lay between the germline ends. CDR3 sequence (DNA): TGCGCCAGTACCTCCGGAGGTGGCACAGATACGCAGTATTTT. It encodes CASTSGGGTDTQYF.

V usage is TRBV7-2 and J usage is TRBJ1-1; perhaps TRBD1 as D (5 bases). The germline CDR1 and CDR2 sequences are SGHTA and FQGNSA. V was pared by 3 bases and J by 8 bases, with 13 bases between. The CDR3 has 13 residues. The CDR3, as DNA: TGTGCCAGCAGCTTTGGGACGTACCTAGAAGCTTTCTTT. It codes for CASSFGTYLEAFF.

The J gene is TRBJ1-1, the V gene TRBV4-1, with D perhaps matching TRBD1 (5 bases). Deletions cut 4 bases from V and 5 bases from J, with 20 bases between. The CDR3 loop spans 16 amino acids. CDR1 is MGHRA and CDR2 is YSYEKL in the germline V gene. The CDR3 here is CASSRSPTALATEAFF. The DNA of the CDR3 is TGCGCCAGCAGCCGATCCCCGACAGCCCTGGCGACTGAAGCTTTCTTT.

This chain links TRBV7-8 with TRBJ1-2, with 8 bases that match TRBD1. CDR1 is SGHVS and CDR2 is FQNEAQ in the germline V gene. The CDR3 covers 15 residues. V shed 0 bases, J shed 4 bases, and the junction held 4 bases outside the gene matches. The CDR3: CASSLAGTGFYGYTF. Written as DNA, the CDR3 is TGTGCCAGCAGCTTAGCCGGGACAGGCTTCTATGGCTACACCTTC.

The J gene is TRBJ2-5, the V gene TRBV6-6, with TRBD2 identical over 7 bases. The CDR3 contains 13 residues. Germline loops: CDR1 MNHNY, CDR2 SVGAGI (reference sequence). V shed 5 bases, J shed 7 bases, and the junction held 7 bases outside the gene matches. The CDR3 DNA reads as TGTGCCAGCAGTAGGACTAGAAGCGGGACCCAGTACTTC. Encoded protein: CASSRTRSGTQYF.

The V gene is TRBV7-9, the J gene TRBJ2-7, with D perhaps TRBD1 (6 bases). The CDR3 loop spans 14 amino acids. Trimming cost V 2 bases and J 2 bases, with 10 bases left between them. Germline V CDR1 and CDR2: SEHNR, FQNEAQ (reference sequence). The CDR3 sequence: CASSLTQGPYEQYF. The CDR3 DNA reads TGTGCCAGCAGCTTAACACAGGGCCCCTACGAGCAGTACTTC.

The genes are TRBV5-1 and TRBJ2-2; 10 nucleotides line up with TRBD2. The germline gives CDR1 SGHRS, CDR2 YFSETQ. Unmatched junction bases numbered 4, after V lost 4 bases and J lost 4 bases. The CDR3 runs to 15 residues. The CDR3 region has the DNA TGCGCCAGCAGCCTCACTAGCGGGGCCACCGGGGAGCTGTTTTTT. This gives the protein CASSLTSGATGELFF.

The rearrangement uses TRBV4-1 and TRBJ1-1; possibly TRBD1 for D (6 bases). Deletions cut 1 base from V and 6 bases from J, with 21 bases between. This CDR3 contains 17 residues. Per the germline V gene, CDR1 is MGHRA and CDR2 is YSYEKL. The CDR3 reads CASSQALQAGATSEAFF. In nucleotides, the CDR3 is TGCGCCAGCAGCCAAGCCCTCCAGGCGGGGGCGACCTCTGAAGCTTTCTTT.

This chain uses TRBV18 with TRBJ2-1, with 7 positions matching TRBD2. CDR1 is KGHSH and CDR2 is LQKENI in the germline V gene. The CDR3 is made up of 14 amino acids. V gave up 3 bases and J gave up 3 bases; unmatched junction bases: 2. CDR3 DNA sequence: TGTGCCAGCTCACCCGGACTAGACTACAATGAGCAGTTCTTC. This gives the protein CASSPGLDYNEQFF.

The chain uses TRBV11-2 and TRBJ1-1, with TRBD1 as a possible D gene (5 bases). This CDR3 contains 16 residues. CDR1 is SGHAT, CDR2 FQNNGV, per germline. With 0 bases removed from V and 1 base from J, the gap between germline ends came to 12 bases. The CDR3 region has the DNA TGTGCCAGCAGCTTAGAATTTGGGGCCAAGAACACTGAAGCTTTCTTT. Protein product: CASSLEFGAKNTEAFF.

V and J are TRBV5-5 and TRBJ1-6, with D possibly being TRBD1 (5 bases). V shed 0 bases and J shed 0 bases, with 10 bases lying between them. The CDR3 is 17 residues long. The germline gives CDR1 SGHKS, CDR2 YYEKEE (reference sequence). CDR3 sequence reads: CASSLGGGSSYNSPLHF. CDR3 sequence (DNA): TGTGCCAGCAGCTTGGGGGGGGGAAGCTCCTATAATTCACCCCTCCACTTT.

The chain has TRBV7-3 and TRBJ2-3; a possible D gene is TRBD1 (6 bases). Germline CDR1 reads SGHTA; CDR2 reads FQGTGA. This CDR3 comprises 15 residues. Trimming stripped 5 bases from V and 2 bases from J, with 14 bases between. The CDR3 sequence: CASSPGAAVTDTQYF. CDR3 in DNA: TGTGCCAGCAGCCCAGGGGCGGCAGTCACAGATACGCAGTATTTT.

The chain employs TRBV11-3 and TRBJ1-1, with a weak D call TRBD1 (5 bases). This CDR3 has 14 residues. Deletions cut 3 bases from V and 4 bases from J, with 12 bases between. Germline V gene sequence: CDR1 SGHNT, CDR2 YENEEA. The chain's CDR3 is CASSLGGWGTEAFF. The CDR3 DNA is TGTGCCAGCAGCTTGGGGGGTTGGGGCACTGAAGCTTTCTTT.

The gene calls are TRBV14 and TRBJ2-3; D call uncertain. The ends were cut back, 4 bases at V and 4 bases at J, with 24 bases in the middle. The CDR3 contains 18 residues. Germline V gene data show CDR1 as SGHDN and CDR2 as FVKESK. The CDR3 nucleotides are TGTGCCAGCAGCCCCTCAGTTGGTGTCTCTATAACGTCAGATACGCAGTATTTT. This encodes CASSPSVGVSITSDTQYF.

The rearrangement links TRBV19 to TRBJ1-6; TRBD1 might be the D (5 bases). Germline CDR1 and CDR2: LNHDA and SQIVND (reference sequence). V lost 6 bases and J lost 8, with 17 bases in between. This CDR3 contains 15 residues. The CDR3 here is CASSLSLGTDSPLHF. The CDR3 nucleotides read TGTGCCAGTAGCCTCAGCCTTGGGACGGATTCACCCCTCCACTTT.

This sequence joins TRBV5-1 and TRBJ2-7, with 8 bases identical to TRBD1. The CDR3 consists of 14 residues. Looked up from germline, CDR1 is SGHRS and CDR2 is YFSETQ. J gave up 1 base and V 0 bases, and 0 bases lay outside the gene matches. The CDR3 region is CASSLGQGSYEQYF. The DNA of the CDR3 is TGCGCCAGCAGCTTGGGACAGGGGTCCTACGAGCAGTACTTC.

The chain has TRBV29-1 and TRBJ2-7, with 8 bases matching TRBD1. This CDR3 has 13 residues. Germline assignment: CDR1 SQVTM and CDR2 ANQGSEA. V was pared by 4 bases and J by 6 bases, with 8 bases of the junction left unmatched. CDR3 bases: TGCAGCGTTGTGCCCGGACAGGGAGCCGAGCAGTACTTC. Translation gives CSVVPGQGAEQYF.

In this sample, this clone turned up once. This chain connects TRBV7-8 to TRBJ1-1; the D is unclear. V was shortened by 2 bases and J by 5 bases, with 9 bases between the two germline ends. Germline lookup yields CDR1 SGHVS and CDR2 FQNEAQ. The CDR3 is made up of 13 amino acids. The CDR3 loop is CASSLTRMTEAFF. The CDR3 region has the DNA TGTGCCAGCAGCTTAACCAGGATGACTGAAGCTTTCTTT.

V is TRBV19 and J is TRBJ1-6, with D unresolved. The germline gives CDR1 LNHDA, CDR2 SQIVND (reference sequence). The V end lost 7 bases, the J end lost 8 bases, and 12 bases lay between the germline ends. This CDR3 is 13 amino acids long. This CDR3 reads CASTGRSDSPLHF. The CDR3 nucleotides read TGTGCCAGTACGGGGAGGTCGGATTCACCCCTCCACTTT.

The rearrangement joins TRBV7-3 to TRBJ2-2; D assignment may be TRBD1 or TRBD2 (5 bases each). CDR1 and CDR2 from the germline V gene are SGHTA and FQGTGA. V lost 5 bases to trimming and J lost 2 bases, with 15 bases between them. The CDR3 loop spans 16 amino acids. CDR3 DNA sequence: TGTGCCAGCAGCCCGCCGGGACGAGGAAACACCGGGGAGCTGTTTTTT. It encodes CASSPPGRGNTGELFF.

The CDR3 loop reads CASSLGGQYEQYF. DNA for the CDR3: TGCGCCAGCAGCTTGGGCGGACAGTACGAGCAGTACTTC. V gene TRBV5-1 combines with J gene TRBJ2-7, with D possibly being TRBD1 (6 bases). Looked up from germline, CDR1 is SGHRS and CDR2 is YFSETQ. The V end was cut by 0 bases, the J end by 4 bases, with 8 bases between. This CDR3 contains 13 residues.